The clone carrying this T cell receptor delta chain was counted a few times. Its antigen remains unknown. The template was reverse-transcribed extracted RNA. Multiplex PCR used pooled V-gene forward primers and a constant-region reverse primer to amplify CDR3s. TCRdb re-identified clones in the multiplex PCR reads via CATT. Counted here are about 75,000 delta-chain clones, about 35% occurring once; the ten biggest clones make up roughly 0.25%. The sample is drawn from a study of Vδ1+ human thymocytes. General study results and limits: Donors shared many TRG clonotypes but few TRD clonotypes. Thymic TRG and TRD repertoires appeared highly polyclonal, with Gaussian CDR3 length distributions. Unlike peripheral blood Vdelta1+ controls, thymic delta-chain sequences included around 21% Vdelta2 and few Vdelta3.

CDR3 length equals 17 residues. V gave up 0 bases and J gave up 8 bases, with 24 bases separating them. CDR1 GEAIGNYY and CDR2 EKD come from the germline V gene. Thymocytes were sorted as CD3+ TCRVdelta1+ TCRVdelta2- after alphabeta T cell depletion. The chain recombines TRDV2 with TRDJ1, with TRDD2 as a possible D gene (6 bases). The specimen was Vdelta1+ gamma-delta thymocytes from the thymus. Subset of the sample: FACS-sorted CD3+ TCRalphabeta- TCRVdelta1+ TCRVdelta2- thymocytes. This TCR derives from a boy in the first two years of life who had congenital heart surgery. The chain's CDR3 is CACDTVSSSYRPSKLIF. The CDR3 DNA is TGTGCCTGTGACACCGTGTCTTCCTCCTACCGTCCTAGCAAACTCATCTTT.